This T cell receptor beta chain is drawn from a study of shared clonotypes between healthy human individuals. Sequenced by immunoSEQ multiplex PCR; TCRdb stores in-frame clones only, minus some. The sample records 180,000 or so clones, approximately 92% being singletons. Study results and caveats: In general, naive subsets displayed greater estimated richness than memory subsets did. Naive CD4 clonotype sharing across several donors was approximately 5%.

This CDR3 spans 19 amino acids. In germline, CDR1 is SEHNR, CDR2 FQNEAQ (reference sequence). V lost 4 bases to trimming and J lost 7 bases; unmatched junction nucleotides: 23. As to this clone: What it binds is unknown.

Material: naive CD4+ T cells sorted from blood. Regarding subset: CD45RA+ positively selected. The receptor comes from a woman between 25 and 40 years old in good health. The chain has TRBV7-9 and TRBJ2-7, with 9 bases matching TRBD1. CDR3 residues: CASSSLTSTSGTGIWEQYF. CDR3 DNA sequence: TGTGCCAGCAGCTCCCTTACTTCGACCTCCGGGACAGGGATTTGGGAGCAGTACTTC.